This TCR beta chain was documented in a study of blood T cell repertoires in COVID-19. At the level of the study: T cells, B-cell-depleted T cells, or PBMCs provided the cDNA or gDNA that served as material.

With V trimmed by 2 bases and J by 6 bases, 8 bases remained unmatched. Germline V lookup: CDR1 SGHDN, CDR2 FVKESK. The CDR3 is 16 amino acids. Grouping used clinical history reported by participants in a survey and questionnaire. A case of COVID-19 had been met by exposed participants within 2 weeks before study entry. In the source study's methods: It was from reference gene primer amplification that nucleated cell counts were estimated. Sequenced by immunoSEQ multiplex PCR; TCRdb stores in-frame clones only, minus some. That table gives V, J and clone size, and the DNA gave D and trimming. The data contain around 340,000 clones, approximately 91% of them singletons.

The sequence came from a woman in her thirties who had been exposed to COVID-19. Sequencing was performed on PBMCs or T cells enriched from blood (not recorded which). The chain employs TRBV14 and TRBJ2-3, with 10 bases identical to TRBD1. CDR3 sequence reads: CASSQLSGQGLDTQYF. The CDR3 nucleotides are TGTGCCAGCAGCCAATTATCGGGACAGGGGTTGGATACGCAGTATTTT.